This TCR beta chain is from a study of CD8+CD57+ T cells in acquired aplastic anemia. Genomic DNA, serving as template, underwent TCR beta VDJ and CDR3 profiling. TCRdb reprocessed the reads with MiXCR, giving one entry per CDR3 protein. The data hold hundreds of thousands of distinct CDR3 sequences, with roughly 80% observed a single time. CDR1 LNHNV and CDR2 YYDKDF come from the germline V gene (reference sequence). The CDR3 is 17 amino acids. Points on this clonotype: The junction shows a germline mismatch at one end, possibly a read error.

Sequencing involved patients with CD8+CD57+ cell expansion previously shown by flow cytometry. Patients uniformly had severe acquired aplastic anemia. The chain has TRBV15 and TRBJ1-2; 7 bases are shared with TRBD1. The clonotype comes from a human donor with aplastic anemia. Sequenced sample: sorted CD4+, CD8+, or CD8+CD57+ T cells (not recorded which) from PBMCs. The DNA of the CDR3 is TGTGCCACCAGCAGGTACAGGGGTCGCTGGGTAAACTACGGCTACACCTTC. Translation gives CATSRYRGRWVNYGYTF.